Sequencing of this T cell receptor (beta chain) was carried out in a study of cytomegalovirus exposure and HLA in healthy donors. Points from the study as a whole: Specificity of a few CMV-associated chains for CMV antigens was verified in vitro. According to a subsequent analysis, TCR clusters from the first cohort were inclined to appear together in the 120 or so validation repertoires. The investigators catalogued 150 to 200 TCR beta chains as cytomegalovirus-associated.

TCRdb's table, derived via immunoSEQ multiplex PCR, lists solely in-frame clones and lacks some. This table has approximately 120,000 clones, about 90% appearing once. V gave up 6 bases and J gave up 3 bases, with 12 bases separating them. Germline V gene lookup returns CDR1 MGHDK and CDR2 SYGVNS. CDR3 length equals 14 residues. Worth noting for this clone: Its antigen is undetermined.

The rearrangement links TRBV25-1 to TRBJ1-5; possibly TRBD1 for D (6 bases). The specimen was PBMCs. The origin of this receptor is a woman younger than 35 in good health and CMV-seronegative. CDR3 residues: CASRETGNNQPQHF. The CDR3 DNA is TGTGCCAGCAGGGAGACAGGAAACAATCAGCCCCAGCATTTT.